A single sample gave rise to the 17 T cell receptor beta chains below, sequenced in a study of metastatic and nonmetastatic thyroid tumors. Patients had received no treatment of any kind before thyroid surgery. Through MiXCR, TCRdb re-clonotyped the PCR reads. The table records about 38,000 clones, more than 25% of them present only once. The sequenced sample was blood. The receptors derive from a female donor with papillary thyroid cancer or a benign thyroid nodule (not recorded which). Some clones in this sample may be carry-over from other donors' samples.

This clone was picked up a small number of times. This chain uses TRBV2 with TRBJ2-7; 9 bases match TRBD2. The CDR3 has 15 amino acids. V was pared by 6 bases and J by 3 bases, with 9 bases of the junction left unmatched. CDR1 and CDR2 (germline): SNHLY, FYNNEI. This chain's CDR3 is CASRGNSGRNYEQYF. DNA of the CDR3: TGTGCCAGCAGAGGGAATAGCGGGAGAAACTACGAGCAGTACTTC.

The gene calls are TRBV7-8 and TRBJ2-7; D remains ambiguous. Trimming stripped 0 bases from V and 2 bases from J, with 11 bases between. Germline CDR1 reads SGHVS; CDR2 reads FQNEAQ. This CDR3 spans 15 amino acids. The CDR3 DNA is TGTGCCAGCAGCTTAGCAGGTGGCCATACCTACGAGCAGTACTTC. Amino acids: CASSLAGGHTYEQYF.

This clone has only a few counts. This chain links TRBV11-2 with TRBJ2-3; 11 bases line up with TRBD2. CDR1 and CDR2 (germline): SGHAT, FQNNGV. CDR3 length: 16 amino acids. Trimming at V came to 5 bases and at J to 4 bases, leaving 8 bases not matched to a gene. CDR3 in DNA: TGTGCCAGCAGCGGAGCCGGGACTAGCGGTTCAGATACGCAGTATTTT. Translation gives CASSGAGTSGSDTQYF.

This clone turned up a few times. This chain uses TRBV12-3 or TRBV12-4 with TRBJ1-3, with 8 positions matching TRBD1. With V trimmed by 7 bases and J by 1 base, 9 bases remained unmatched. CDR3 size: 16 residues. The CDR3 loop reads CASKYGTGTSGNTIYF. CDR3 nucleotide sequence: TGTGCCAGCAAATACGGGACAGGAACGTCTGGAAACACCATATATTTT.

The chain links TRBV5-1 to TRBJ1-2; a weak D match, TRBD1 (5 bases). There are 13 residues in the CDR3. CDR1 is SGHRS and CDR2 is YFSETQ in the germline V gene. V was clipped by 4 bases and J by 6 bases, with 13 bases between them. The CDR3 is CASSGPGGDGYTF. For the CDR3, the DNA is TGCGCCAGCAGCGGACCCGGAGGGGATGGCTACACCTTC.

The table lists this clone with many counts. This rearrangement joins TRBV12-5 to TRBJ2-5; tentative D call: TRBD1 (5 bases). Looked up from germline, CDR1 is LGHNT and CDR2 is FRNRAP. Trimming pared 5 bases from V and 2 bases from J, leaving 12 bases between. The CDR3 covers 14 residues. The CDR3 loop reads CASGPGRGQETQYF. The CDR3 DNA reads as TGTGCTAGTGGTCCAGGGCGAGGTCAAGAGACCCAGTACTTC. Based on the CDR3 plus reference TRBV12-5 and TRBJ2-5, the full variable domain is DARVTQTPRHKVTEMGQEVTMRCQPILGHNTVFWYRQTMMQGLELLAYFRNRAPLDDSGMPKDRFSAEMPDATLATLKIQPSEPRDSAVYFCASGPGRGQETQYFGPGTRLLVL.

This clone was detected only a few times. The V call is TRBV5-1, the J call TRBJ2-1, with 7 bases lining up with TRBD2. The CDR3 is 15 residues long. Germline assignment: CDR1 SGHRS and CDR2 YFSETQ. The V and J ends lost 4 bases and 5 bases, in that order; junction bases with no gene match: 9. The DNA of the CDR3 is TGCGCCAGCAGCCCATCCGGGACTATGAACAATGAGCAGTTCTTC. This encodes CASSPSGTMNNEQFF.

This clone was detected only a few times. Here the CDR3 reads CASSQATAGYTF. DNA for the CDR3: TGTGCCAGCAGCCAAGCGACAGCTGGCTACACCTTC. The gene calls are TRBV3-1 and TRBJ1-2, with TRBD1 as a possible D gene (5 bases). Germline CDR1 and CDR2: LGHDT and YNNKEL (reference sequence). V was cut by 1 base and J by 7 bases, with 7 bases left in between. The CDR3 is 12 amino acids.

This clone was observed at least ten times. The gene calls are TRBV5-1 and TRBJ2-1, with D tentatively TRBD2 (6 bases). CDR1 and CDR2 (germline): SGHRS, YFSETQ. Trimming left V 4 bases short and J 4 bases short, with 12 bases between. There are 14 residues in the CDR3. The CDR3 reads CASSNGGQYNEQFF. The DNA of the CDR3 is TGCGCCAGCAGCAATGGAGGGCAGTACAATGAGCAGTTCTTC.

This clone was counted between two and nine times. CDR3 sequence: CASSDGRGGETQYF. The DNA of the CDR3 is TGTGCCAGCAGTGATGGTAGGGGGGGAGAGACCCAGTACTTC. The V call is TRBV6-1, the J call TRBJ2-5; perhaps TRBD2 as D (7 bases). The CDR3 length is 14 residues. Germline V gives CDR1 MNHNS, CDR2 SASEGT. Trimming took 3 bases from V and 4 from J, leaving 12 bases between them.

The table lists this clone with a few counts. The chain uses TRBV6-2 or TRBV6-3 and TRBJ1-6; TRBD1 aligns across 7 bases. The germline V gene has CDR1 MNHEY and CDR2 SVGEGT. The CDR3 totals 17 residues. The trim removed 6 bases at V and 8 bases at J, leaving 16 bases unmatched. The CDR3: CASSPHRGGIFDSPLHF. The CDR3 DNA reads as TGTGCCAGCAGCCCCCACAGGGGCGGGATATTTGATTCACCCCTCCACTTT.

There are many counts of this clone. The chain links TRBV7-3 to TRBJ2-2; D may be TRBD1 (5 bases). Trimming removed 5 bases from V and 3 bases from J, with 7 bases in between. This CDR3 comprises 13 residues. Germline CDR1 is SGHTA and CDR2 is FQGTGA. DNA of the CDR3: TGTGCCAGCAGCCTAGGGGACACCGGGGAGCTGTTTTTT. It codes for CASSLGDTGELFF.

Notes on this clone: The sample has other DNA sequences that encode this CDR3 too. CDR3 protein: CASSYRPASGGELFF. DNA of the CDR3: TGTGCCAGCAGTTACAGACCCGCGAGTGGCGGGGAGCTGTTTTTT. The chain couples TRBV6-5 to TRBJ2-2; D unclear. V was trimmed by 2 bases and J by 7 bases, leaving 14 bases between them. Germline V gene lookup returns CDR1 MNHEY and CDR2 SVGAGI. There are 15 residues in the CDR3.

This clone was counted at least ten times. This may stem from a read error, because a much larger clone lies one nucleotide away. V is TRBV5-5 and J is TRBJ1-5, with D possibly being TRBD1 (6 bases). Germline V CDR1 and CDR2: SGHKS, YYEKEE (reference sequence). The CDR3 consists of 15 residues. The CDR3 DNA reads TGTGCCAACAGCTTGTTCGAACAGGGCAGTCAGCCCCAGCATTTT. As protein: CANSLFEQGSQPQHF.

This clone has a count of ten or more. At one boundary the junction diverges from the germline segment, which might be a read error. This chain joins TRBV4-3 and TRBJ1-4; possible D gene TRBD1, 6 bases. The germline gives CDR1 LGHNA, CDR2 YSLEER. CDR3 size: 13 residues. CDR3 sequence: CASSQERRGHFAF. CDR3 coding DNA: TGCGCCAGCAGCCAAGAGCGGCGGGGACATTTTGCTTTT.

The chain combines TRBV20-1 with TRBJ2-3; 8 positions agree with TRBD2. Germline CDR1 is DFQATT and CDR2 is SNEGSKA (reference sequence). After removal of 6 bases from V and 2 bases from J, the junction contained 10 bases not matched to a gene. CDR3 size: 15 residues. The CDR3, as DNA: TGCAGTGCAATCTTTAGCGGGGCCAACACAGATACGCAGTATTTT. Amino acids: CSAIFSGANTDTQYF.

The rearrangement links TRBV20-1 to TRBJ2-1, with 15 bases identical to TRBD2. The V gene's germline CDR1 is DFQATT and CDR2 SNEGSKA (reference sequence). The CDR3 loop spans 15 amino acids. The J segment lost 10 bases and the V segment lost 5 bases, leaving 9 bases of the junction unmatched. Here the CDR3 DNA reads TGCAGTGCTCACCCGGGACTAGCGGGAGGAGGGGAGCAGTTCTTC. Translation: CSAHPGLAGGGEQFF.